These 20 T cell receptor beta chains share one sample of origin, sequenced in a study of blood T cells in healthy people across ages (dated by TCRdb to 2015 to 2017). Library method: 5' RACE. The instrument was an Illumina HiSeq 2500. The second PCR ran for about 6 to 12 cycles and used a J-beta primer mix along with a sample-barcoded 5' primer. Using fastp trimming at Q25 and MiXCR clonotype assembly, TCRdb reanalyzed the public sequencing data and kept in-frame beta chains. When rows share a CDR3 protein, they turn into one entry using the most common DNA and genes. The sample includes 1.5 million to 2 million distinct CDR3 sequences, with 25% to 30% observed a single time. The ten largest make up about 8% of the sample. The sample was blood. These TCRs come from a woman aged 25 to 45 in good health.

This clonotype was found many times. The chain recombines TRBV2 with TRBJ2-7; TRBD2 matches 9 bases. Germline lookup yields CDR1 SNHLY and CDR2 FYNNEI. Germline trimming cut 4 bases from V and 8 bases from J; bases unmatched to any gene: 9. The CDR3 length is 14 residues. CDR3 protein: CASSALAGTAKQYF. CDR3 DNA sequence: TGTGCCAGCAGTGCGCTAGCGGGAACGGCAAAGCAGTACTTC. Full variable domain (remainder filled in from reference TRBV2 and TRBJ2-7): EPEVTQTPSHQVTQMGQEVILRCVPISNHLYFYWYRQILGQKVEFLVSFYNNEISEKSEIFDDQFSVERPDGSNFTLKIRSTKLEDSAMYFCASSALAGTAKQYFGPGTRLTVT.

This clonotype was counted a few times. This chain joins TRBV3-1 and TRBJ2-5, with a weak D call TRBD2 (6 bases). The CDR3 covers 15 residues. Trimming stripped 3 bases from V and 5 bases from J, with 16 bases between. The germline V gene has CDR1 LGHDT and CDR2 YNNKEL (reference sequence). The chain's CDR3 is CASSQGRNKRETQYF. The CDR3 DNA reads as TGTGCCAGCAGCCAGGGGAGGAATAAGCGGGAGACCCAGTACTTC.

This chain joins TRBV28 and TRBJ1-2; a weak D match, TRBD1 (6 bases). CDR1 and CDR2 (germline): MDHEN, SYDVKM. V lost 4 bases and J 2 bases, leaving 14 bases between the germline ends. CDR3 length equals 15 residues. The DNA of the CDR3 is TGTGCCAGCAGTTATCCGGGGGCGCGCAACTATGGCTACACCTTC. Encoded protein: CASSYPGARNYGYTF.

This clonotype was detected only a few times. The CDR3 sequence: CASSSGGYTEAFF. The CDR3 DNA follows: TGCGCCAGCAGCTCCGGGGGGTACACTGAAGCTTTCTTT. This chain connects TRBV5-1 to TRBJ1-1; the D gene is possibly TRBD1 (5 bases). The CDR3 spans 13 residues. Trimming left V 3 bases short and J 3 bases short, with 9 bases between. The V gene's germline CDR1 is SGHRS and CDR2 YFSETQ.

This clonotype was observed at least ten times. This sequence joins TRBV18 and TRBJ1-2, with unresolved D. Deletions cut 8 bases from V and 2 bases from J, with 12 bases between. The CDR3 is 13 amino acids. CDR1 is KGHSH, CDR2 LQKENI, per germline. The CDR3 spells CASSPDKNYGYTF. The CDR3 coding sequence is TGTGCCAGCAGCCCTGACAAGAACTATGGCTACACCTTC.

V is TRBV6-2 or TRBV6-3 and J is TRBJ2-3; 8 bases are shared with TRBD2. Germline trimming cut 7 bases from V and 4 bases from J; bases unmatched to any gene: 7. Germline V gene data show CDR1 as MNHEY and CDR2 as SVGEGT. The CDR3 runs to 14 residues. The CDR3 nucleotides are TGTGCCAGCAACCCTCAAGCGGGAGCAGATACGCAGTATTTT. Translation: CASNPQAGADTQYF.

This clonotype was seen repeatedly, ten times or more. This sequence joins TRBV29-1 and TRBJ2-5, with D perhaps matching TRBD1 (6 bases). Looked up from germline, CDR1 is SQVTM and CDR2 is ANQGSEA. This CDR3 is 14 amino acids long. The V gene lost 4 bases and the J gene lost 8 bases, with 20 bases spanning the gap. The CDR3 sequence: CSVVGEQGGLTQYF. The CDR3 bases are TGCAGCGTTGTGGGGGAACAAGGGGGTCTAACCCAGTACTTC.

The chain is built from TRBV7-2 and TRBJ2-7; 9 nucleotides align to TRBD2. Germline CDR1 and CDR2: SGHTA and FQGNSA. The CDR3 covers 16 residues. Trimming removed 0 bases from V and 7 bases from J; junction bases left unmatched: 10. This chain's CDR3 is CASSLAGAGGPEEQYF. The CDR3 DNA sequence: TGTGCCAGCAGCTTAGCGGGGGCGGGGGGGCCGGAGGAGCAGTACTTC. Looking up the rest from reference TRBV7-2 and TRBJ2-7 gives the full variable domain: GAGVSQSPSNKVTEKGKDVELRCDPISGHTALYWYRQSLGQGLEFLIYFQGNSAPDKSGLPSDRFSAERTGGSVSTLTIQRTQQEDSAVYLCASSLAGAGGPEEQYFGPGTRLTVT.

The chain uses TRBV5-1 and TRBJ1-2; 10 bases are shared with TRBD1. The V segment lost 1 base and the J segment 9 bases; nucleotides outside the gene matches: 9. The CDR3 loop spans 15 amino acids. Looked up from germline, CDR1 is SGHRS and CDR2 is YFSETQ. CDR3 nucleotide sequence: TGCGCCAGCAGCTTGCCGAGACAGGGGGCTGGGAGCTACACCTTC. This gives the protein CASSLPRQGAGSYTF.

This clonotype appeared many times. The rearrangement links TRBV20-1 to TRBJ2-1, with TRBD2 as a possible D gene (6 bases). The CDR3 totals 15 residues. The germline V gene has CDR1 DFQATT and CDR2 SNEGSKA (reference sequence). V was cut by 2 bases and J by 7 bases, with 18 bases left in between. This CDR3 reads CSARYGGGELNEQFF. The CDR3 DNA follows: TGCAGTGCTAGATACGGGGGAGGCGAATTAAATGAGCAGTTCTTC.

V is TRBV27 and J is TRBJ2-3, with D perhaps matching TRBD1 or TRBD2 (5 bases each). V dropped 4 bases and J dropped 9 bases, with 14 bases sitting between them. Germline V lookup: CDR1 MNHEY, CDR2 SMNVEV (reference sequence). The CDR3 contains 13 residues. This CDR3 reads CASSWGNSGTQYF. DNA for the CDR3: TGTGCCAGCAGTTGGGGGAACTCAGGCACGCAGTATTTT.

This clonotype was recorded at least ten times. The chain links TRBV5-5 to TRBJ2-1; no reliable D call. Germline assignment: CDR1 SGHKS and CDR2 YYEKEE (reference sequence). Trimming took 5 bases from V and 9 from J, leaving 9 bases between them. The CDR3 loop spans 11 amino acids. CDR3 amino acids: CASREVGEQFF. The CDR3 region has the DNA TGTGCCAGCAGGGAAGTTGGTGAGCAGTTCTTC.

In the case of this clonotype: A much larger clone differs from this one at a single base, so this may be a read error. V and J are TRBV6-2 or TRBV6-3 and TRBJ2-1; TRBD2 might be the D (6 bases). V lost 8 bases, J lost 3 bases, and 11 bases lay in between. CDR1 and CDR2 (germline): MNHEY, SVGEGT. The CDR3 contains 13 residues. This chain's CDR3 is CASGGRLYNEQFF. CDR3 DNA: TGTGCCAGCGGAGGGCGTCTCTACAATGAGCAGTTCTTC.

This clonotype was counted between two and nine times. Here the CDR3 DNA reads TGTGCCATCGGGGAACAGGGGTCCTCCTACGAGCAGTACTTC. The encoded protein is CAIGEQGSSYEQYF. J is TRBJ2-7 and V is TRBV10-3, with TRBD1 identical over 7 bases. Germline CDR1 ENHRY, CDR2 SYGVKD. V gave up 8 bases and J gave up 0 bases; unmatched junction bases: 7. This CDR3 spans 14 amino acids.

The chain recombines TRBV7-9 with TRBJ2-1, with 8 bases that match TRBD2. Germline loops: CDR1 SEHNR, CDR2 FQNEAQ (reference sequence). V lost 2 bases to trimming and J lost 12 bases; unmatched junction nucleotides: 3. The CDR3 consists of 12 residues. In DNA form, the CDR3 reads TGTGCCAGCAGCTTATCCGGGGGGGGGCAGTTCTTC. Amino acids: CASSLSGGGQFF.

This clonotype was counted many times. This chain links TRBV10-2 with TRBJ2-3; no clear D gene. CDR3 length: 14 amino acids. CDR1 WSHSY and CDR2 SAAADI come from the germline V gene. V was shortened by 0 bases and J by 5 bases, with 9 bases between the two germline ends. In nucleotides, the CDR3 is TGCGCCAGCAGTGAGTCGTCGGTGGGAGATACGCAGTATTTT. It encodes CASSESSVGDTQYF.

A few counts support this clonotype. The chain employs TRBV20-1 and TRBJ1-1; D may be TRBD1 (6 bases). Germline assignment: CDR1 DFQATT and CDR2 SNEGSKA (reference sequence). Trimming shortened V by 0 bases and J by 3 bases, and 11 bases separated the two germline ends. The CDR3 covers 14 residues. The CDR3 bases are TGCAGTGCTAGAGAACGGACAGTATACACTGAAGCTTTCTTT. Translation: CSARERTVYTEAFF.

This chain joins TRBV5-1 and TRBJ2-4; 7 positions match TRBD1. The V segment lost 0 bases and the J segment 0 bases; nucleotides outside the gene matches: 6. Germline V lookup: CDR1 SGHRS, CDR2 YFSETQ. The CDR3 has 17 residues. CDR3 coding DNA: TGCGCCAGCAGCTTGGTGGGGGACAGCCTAGCCAAAAACATTCAGTACTTC. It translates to CASSLVGDSLAKNIQYF.

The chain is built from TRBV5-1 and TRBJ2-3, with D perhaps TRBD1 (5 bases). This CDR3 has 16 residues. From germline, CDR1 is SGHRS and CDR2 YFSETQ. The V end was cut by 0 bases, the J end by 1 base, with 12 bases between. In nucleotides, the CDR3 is TGCGCCAGCAGCTTGGAGTGGGGCAGCCGCACAGATACGCAGTATTTT. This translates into CASSLEWGSRTDTQYF.

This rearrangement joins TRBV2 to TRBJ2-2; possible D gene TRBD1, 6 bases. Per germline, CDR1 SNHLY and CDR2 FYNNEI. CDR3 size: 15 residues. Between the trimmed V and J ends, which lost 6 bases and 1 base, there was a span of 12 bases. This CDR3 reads CASRSGTMNTGELFF. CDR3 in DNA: TGTGCCAGCAGATCCGGGACAATGAACACCGGGGAGCTGTTTTTT.